Each of the 17 T cell receptor beta chains below was sequenced from the same sample in a study of blood T cells in healthy people across ages. For the second PCR, which ran for 7 to 11 cycles, a sample-barcoded 5' primer and a J-beta primer mix were used. From the 5' RACE reads, TCRdb called clonotypes with MiXCR, one entry per CDR3 protein. The data contain some 1.4 million distinct CDR3 sequences, roughly 40% of them singletons. The sequenced sample was blood. The receptors were sampled from a woman aged 18-30 years in good health.

The chain links TRBV7-9 to TRBJ2-7, with a weak D call TRBD1 (6 bases). Germline CDR1 reads SEHNR; CDR2 reads FQNEAQ (reference sequence). The V gene lost 4 bases and the J gene lost 0 bases, with 16 bases spanning the gap. This CDR3 has 16 residues. The CDR3 region has the DNA TGTGCCAGCAGCTCCGAGGGGGTATTAAGCTCCTACGAGCAGTACTTC. Encoded protein: CASSSEGVLSSYEQYF. The variable domain in full, with the rest retrieved from reference TRBV7-9 and TRBJ2-7, is DTGVSQNPRHKITKRGQNVTFRCDPISEHNRLYWYRQTLGQGPEFLTYFQNEAQLEKSRLLSDRFSAERPKGSFSTLEIQRTEQGDSAMYLCASSSEGVLSSYEQYFGPGTRLTVT.

J is TRBJ1-2 and V is TRBV7-9; TRBD1 is a possible D gene (5 bases). Germline assignment: CDR1 SEHNR and CDR2 FQNEAQ (reference sequence). V was pared by 1 base and J by 3 bases, with 12 bases between. The CDR3 consists of 15 residues. The CDR3 DNA reads as TGTGCCAGCAGCTTAGGCAGGGTAGAAGACTATGGCTACACCTTC. This codes for CASSLGRVEDYGYTF.

The V and J genes are TRBV20-1 and TRBJ1-1; D unresolved. Per the germline V gene, CDR1 is DFQATT and CDR2 is SNEGSKA (reference sequence). V lost 1 base, J lost 6 bases, and 15 bases lay in between. This CDR3 is built from 14 residues. The CDR3, as DNA: TGCAGTGCTAGAGTACTATCTCTTGGGGCTGAAGCTTTCTTT. Residues: CSARVLSLGAEAFF.

This clonotype was counted ten times or more. The chain has TRBV29-1 and TRBJ2-7; 9 bases align to TRBD2. The CDR3 runs 14 residues. Germline loops: CDR1 SQVTM, CDR2 ANQGSEA. Trimming cost V 6 bases and J 2 bases; bases outside gene matches: 8. The CDR3 protein is CSVVTSGNTYEQYF. The CDR3 DNA follows: TGCAGCGTCGTGACTAGCGGCAACACCTACGAGCAGTACTTC.

This clonotype was recorded once. The J gene is TRBJ1-2, the V gene TRBV20-1; D gene ambiguous. CDR1 is DFQATT and CDR2 is SNEGSKA in the germline V gene (reference sequence). Between the trimmed V and J ends, which lost 0 bases and 7 bases, there was a span of 6 bases. The CDR3 contains 11 residues. The CDR3 nucleotides read TGCAGTGCTAGAGATCCGATTGGCTACACCTTC. Protein sequence: CSARDPIGYTF.

In this sample, this clonotype turned up a few times. A read error is possible here, since a much larger clone lies one base away. The chain is built from TRBV20-1 and TRBJ2-7; TRBD2 is a possible D gene (5 bases). This CDR3 is 13 amino acids long. CDR1 and CDR2 from the germline V gene are DFQATT and SNEGSKA (reference sequence). With 1 base removed from V and 7 bases from J, the gap between germline ends came to 14 bases. In DNA form, the CDR3 reads TGCAGTGCTAGAGGGACTTCGTACAATGAGCAGTACTTC. Residues: CSARGTSYNEQYF.

A note on this clonotype: This may be a read error, as it is one base from a much larger clone. The rearrangement links TRBV4-1 to TRBJ2-3, with D hard to call. The ends were cut back, 7 bases at V and 3 bases at J, with 14 bases in the middle. Looked up from germline, CDR1 is MGHRA and CDR2 is YSYEKL. There are 14 residues in the CDR3. CDR3 DNA: TGCGCCAGCACCCTACTCGTCGGGACAGATACGCAGTATTTT. It yields the protein CASTLLVGTDTQYF.

A few counts support this clonotype. V and J are TRBV27 and TRBJ2-7; 8 nucleotides line up with TRBD1. Germline V gene lookup returns CDR1 MNHEY and CDR2 SMNVEV (reference sequence). This CDR3 contains 15 residues. J gave up 4 bases and V 5 bases, and 10 bases lay outside the gene matches. The CDR3 protein is CASSQAGTGPYEQYF. DNA for the CDR3: TGTGCCAGCAGTCAGGCAGGGACAGGCCCTTACGAGCAGTACTTC.

This chain connects TRBV29-1 to TRBJ1-1; D is ambiguous. Germline V gene sequence: CDR1 SQVTM, CDR2 ANQGSEA. The CDR3 sequence is 10 residues long. The germline V and J ends were trimmed by 3 bases and 5 bases, with 4 bases remaining between them. The CDR3 protein is CSVDATEAFF. CDR3 sequence (DNA): TGCAGCGTTGATGCAACTGAAGCTTTCTTT.

The J gene is TRBJ1-1, the V gene TRBV2; D is unclear. In germline, CDR1 is SNHLY, CDR2 FYNNEI. The CDR3 spans 11 residues. V lost 7 bases to trimming and J lost 4 bases, with 7 bases between them. This CDR3 reads CASTASTEAFF. The CDR3 region has the DNA TGTGCCAGCACTGCCAGCACTGAAGCTTTCTTT. Full variable domain (outside the CDR3, taken from reference TRBV2 and TRBJ1-1): EPEVTQTPSHQVTQMGQEVILRCVPISNHLYFYWYRQILGQKVEFLVSFYNNEISEKSEIFDDQFSVERPDGSNFTLKIRSTKLEDSAMYFCASTASTEAFFGQGTRLTVV.

This clonotype was picked up a small number of times. The rearrangement uses TRBV18 and TRBJ1-6, with D possibly being TRBD1 (5 bases). Germline V gives CDR1 KGHSH, CDR2 LQKENI. CDR3 size: 14 residues. The germline V and J ends were trimmed by 3 bases and 14 bases, with 17 bases remaining between them. CDR3 residues: CASSPTGPSDTLHF. DNA of the CDR3: TGTGCCAGCTCACCTACGGGACCCTCGGATACCCTCCACTTT. The full variable domain, its missing parts supplied by reference TRBV18 and TRBJ1-6, is NAGVMQNPRHLVRRRGQEARLRCSPMKGHSHVYWYRQLPEEGLKFMVYLQKENIIDESGMPKERFSAEFPKEGPSILRIQQVVRGDSAAYFCASSPTGPSDTLHFGNGTRLTVT.

The chain has TRBV5-1 and TRBJ2-7; D is perhaps TRBD2 (6 bases). V was pared by 4 bases and J by 5 bases, with 13 bases between. This CDR3 comprises 13 residues. Looked up from germline, CDR1 is SGHRS and CDR2 is YFSETQ. The chain's CDR3 is CASSDGTSDEQYF. CDR3 bases: TGCGCCAGCAGCGATGGGACTTCTGACGAGCAGTACTTC.

The V gene is TRBV27, the J gene TRBJ1-1; D may be TRBD1 (5 bases). V dropped 4 bases and J dropped 8 bases, with 14 bases sitting between them. The germline CDR1 and CDR2 sequences are MNHEY and SMNVEV (reference sequence). This CDR3 comprises 13 residues. Here the CDR3 reads CASSWGFYAEAFF. In DNA form, the CDR3 reads TGTGCCAGCAGTTGGGGGTTTTACGCAGAAGCTTTCTTT.

This clonotype was detected only a few times. This chain connects TRBV7-2 to TRBJ2-7, with 9 bases that match TRBD2. V lost 1 base to trimming and J lost 0 bases; unmatched junction nucleotides: 7. Per the germline V gene, CDR1 is SGHTA and CDR2 is FQGNSA. The CDR3 is 17 amino acids. CDR3 protein: CASSLEGGRASSYEQYF. CDR3 DNA sequence: TGTGCCAGCAGCTTAGAAGGCGGGAGGGCGAGCTCCTACGAGCAGTACTTC. Full variable domain (outside the CDR3, taken from reference TRBV7-2 and TRBJ2-7): GAGVSQSPSNKVTEKGKDVELRCDPISGHTALYWYRQSLGQGLEFLIYFQGNSAPDKSGLPSDRFSAERTGGSVSTLTIQRTQQEDSAVYLCASSLEGGRASSYEQYFGPGTRLTVT.

This clonotype turned up a few times. The chain employs TRBV3-1 and TRBJ2-1; possible D gene TRBD2, 5 bases. Deletions cut 4 bases from V and 8 bases from J, with 12 bases between. The CDR3 is 13 amino acids. Germline V gene lookup returns CDR1 LGHDT and CDR2 YNNKEL (reference sequence). The CDR3 region has the DNA TGTGCCAGCAGCCCCGCGATGGAGGATGAGCAGTTCTTC. It encodes CASSPAMEDEQFF.

This sequence joins TRBV20-1 and TRBJ1-2; 7 positions agree with TRBD1. Germline V CDR1 and CDR2: DFQATT, SNEGSKA (reference sequence). The CDR3 totals 13 residues. V gave up 6 bases and J gave up 8 bases; unmatched junction bases: 12. The CDR3: CSATIDRELGYTF. In DNA, the CDR3 is TGCAGTGCAACGATCGACAGGGAATTAGGCTACACCTTC.

This chain joins TRBV5-1 and TRBJ2-2; no definite D call. CDR3 length: 15 residues. CDR1 is SGHRS, CDR2 YFSETQ, per germline. V shed 0 bases and J shed 2 bases, with 8 bases lying between them. The CDR3 coding sequence is TGCGCCAGCAGCTTGGATCCGCCCAACACCGGGGAGCTGTTTTTT. This gives the protein CASSLDPPNTGELFF.